This T cell receptor beta chain emerged from a study of shared clonotypes between healthy human individuals. The CDR3 contains 18 residues. V lost 5 bases, J lost 0 bases, and 15 bases stayed unmatched. CDR1 and CDR2 from the germline V gene are MGHDK and SYGVNS. Method: immunoSEQ multiplex PCR; TCRdb's copy keeps in-frame clones and lacks some. Among roughly 600,000 clones listed, about 98% were seen once. Naive CD8 cells lacked CD45RO, underwent positive selection for CCR7 and left out terminally differentiated effector memory CD45RA+ cells. The chain uses TRBV25-1 and TRBJ2-7; TRBD2 aligns across 8 bases. Specimen: naive CD8+ T cells sorted from blood. The receptor's source is a man younger than 45 in good health. The CDR3 DNA is TGTGCCAGCAGTTCGGCGGTTCCACAGCGGGAGACCTCCTACGAGCAGTACTTC. Translating it yields CASSSAVPQRETSYEQYF.